The 18 T cell receptor beta chains in this list originate from one sample, sequenced in a study of cytomegalovirus exposure and HLA in healthy donors (dated by TCRdb to 2016 to 2017). The library relied on the immunoSEQ multiplex PCR assay. For the multiplex PCR, a mixture combining 60 forward primers for TCR Vbeta segments and 13 reverse primers for TCR Jbeta segments was used. Held by TCRdb, this immuneACCESS table contains in-frame sequences only and omits some clones. Under half of the omission traces to an unresolved V gene where checked; the cause of the rest is unknown. A total of some 150,000 clones appear in this sample, approximately 86% of them only once. Under 7.5% of the sample lies in the top ten. Sequenced: PBMCs. The receptor source for this set is a woman aged 45 to 65 in good health and CMV-seropositive.

The chain combines TRBV7-2 with TRBJ2-7; D is unclear. Germline-derived CDR1 and CDR2 are SGHTA and FQGNSA. The CDR3 runs to 15 residues. V lost 1 base and J 3 bases, leaving 13 bases between the germline ends. The CDR3 DNA sequence: TGTGCCAGCAGCTTAGTTTCTGAGGCTAGCTACGAGCAGTACTTC. It encodes CASSLVSEASYEQYF.

The V call is TRBV10-2, the J call TRBJ1-2; D call uncertain. This CDR3 spans 11 amino acids. The ends were cut back, 8 bases at V and 7 bases at J, with 11 bases in the middle. The germline gives CDR1 WSHSY, CDR2 SAAADI. The CDR3 is CASRKTSGYTF. In DNA form, the CDR3 reads TGCGCCAGCCGAAAAACAAGTGGCTACACCTTC.

This clone appeared a few times. The chain joins TRBV6-1 to TRBJ1-2, with D possibly matching TRBD1 (6 bases). This CDR3 has 13 residues. Germline lookup yields CDR1 MNHNS and CDR2 SASEGT. The V gene lost 6 bases and the J gene lost 6 bases, with 14 bases spanning the gap. DNA for the CDR3: TGTGCCAGCAGCCCCACAGGGAAAAATGGCTACACCTTC. It codes for CASSPTGKNGYTF.

The chain has TRBV5-1 and TRBJ1-1, with 7 bases lining up with TRBD1. This CDR3 has 15 residues. After removal of 4 bases from V and 2 bases from J, the junction contained 8 bases not matched to a gene. Germline-derived CDR1 and CDR2 are SGHRS and YFSETQ. The CDR3 nucleotides are TGCGCCAGCAGCACGGGACAGAATATAAACACTGAAGCTTTCTTT. Protein sequence: CASSTGQNINTEAFF.

Here the CDR3 DNA reads TGCGCCAGCAGCCACAGGACAGGTCTTGAAGAGACCCAGTACTTC. Amino acids: CASSHRTGLEETQYF. V usage is TRBV4-3 and J usage is TRBJ2-5, with 7 bases identical to TRBD1. The germline V gene encodes CDR1 LGHNA and CDR2 YSLEER. This CDR3 is 15 amino acids long. With 3 bases clipped from V and 3 bases from J, the junction kept 7 bases outside the gene matches.

This clone was detected once. The chain links TRBV6-5 to TRBJ1-2; D not certain. Germline CDR1 MNHEY, CDR2 SVGAGI. V lost 0 bases and J lost 8, with 13 bases in between. CDR3 size: 14 residues. The CDR3 coding sequence is TGTGCCAGCAGTTACTCGAGTTCCTCCCACGGCTACACCTTC. This sequence encodes CASSYSSSSHGYTF.

This chain joins TRBV28 and TRBJ1-2; D is unclear. The CDR3 spans 11 residues. Trimming cost V 11 bases and J 8 bases, with 15 bases left between them. Germline values: CDR1 MDHEN, CDR2 SYDVKM. The CDR3 DNA is TGTGCCGGGAGCGGGTGGAGGGGCTACACCTTC. Encoded protein: CAGSGWRGYTF.

The rearrangement links TRBV23-1 to TRBJ1-2, with 7 bases that match TRBD1. TRBV23-1 is known as an ORF, though its function is uncertain. The length of the CDR3 is 15 residues. The junction had 11 bases not matched to a gene; V was cut back by 3 bases and J by 7 bases. The CDR3 protein is CASSQYRGEGSGYTF. For the CDR3, the DNA is TGCGCCAGCAGTCAGTACAGGGGTGAAGGTTCTGGCTACACCTTC.

The V and J genes are TRBV6-1 and TRBJ2-7; maybe TRBD2 (6 bases). The CDR3 extends over 14 amino acids. V lost 3 bases to trimming and J lost 1 base, with 10 bases between them. Germline CDR1 reads MNHNS; CDR2 reads SASEGT. The CDR3 sequence is CASSEWRVSYEQYF. For the CDR3, the DNA is TGTGCCAGCAGTGAGTGGAGGGTTTCCTACGAGCAGTACTTC.

This clone has just one count. The chain uses TRBV5-1 and TRBJ1-2, with D unclear. The CDR3 is 16 residues long. With 4 bases removed from V and 3 bases from J, the gap between germline ends came to 19 bases. CDR1 and CDR2 from the germline V gene are SGHRS and YFSETQ. The DNA for the CDR3 is TGCGCCAGCAGCCCCTTTAGTAGGCTGAGGGACTATGGCTACACCTTC. This gives the protein CASSPFSRLRDYGYTF.

J is TRBJ2-2 and V is TRBV18, with TRBD1 identical over 9 bases. The length of the CDR3 is 15 residues. J lost 3 bases, V lost 3 bases, and 2 bases had no gene match. Germline values: CDR1 KGHSH, CDR2 LQKENI. The CDR3 region is CASSPTGGDTGELFF. CDR3 nucleotides: TGTGCCAGCTCACCTACAGGGGGCGACACCGGGGAGCTGTTTTTT.

Of note for this clone: Other nucleotide sequences in the sample specify the same CDR3. This chain links TRBV14 with TRBJ1-2; unclear D gene. Germline V CDR1 and CDR2: SGHDN, FVKESK. This CDR3 has 12 amino acids. Between the trimmed V and J ends, which lost 0 bases and 5 bases, there was a span of 4 bases. CDR3 sequence reads: CASSQDRYGYTF. The CDR3 DNA follows: TGTGCCAGCAGCCAAGACAGATATGGCTACACCTTC.

The rearrangement links TRBV10-3 to TRBJ1-5; D perhaps matches TRBD1 (6 bases). This CDR3 has 14 amino acids. Germline V gives CDR1 ENHRY, CDR2 SYGVKD. With 10 bases removed from V and 1 base from J, the gap between germline ends came to 14 bases. The CDR3 region is CATQGLESNQPQHF. CDR3 DNA: TGTGCCACCCAGGGGCTTGAGAGCAATCAGCCCCAGCATTTT.

The chain has TRBV4-1 and TRBJ2-3; weak D call: TRBD1 (5 bases). Germline values: CDR1 MGHRA, CDR2 YSYEKL. Trimming shortened V by 0 bases and J by 2 bases, and 12 bases separated the two germline ends. There are 16 residues in the CDR3. CDR3 DNA: TGCGCCAGCAGCCAAGAACAGGCACCAGCCACAGATACGCAGTATTTT. Translation gives CASSQEQAPATDTQYF.

In DNA, the CDR3 is TGTGCCTGGAGGGCAAAATTCTCTGGGGCCAACGTCCTGACTTTC. This gives the protein CAWRAKFSGANVLTF. The chain joins TRBV30 to TRBJ2-6, with unresolved D. Trimming took 3 bases from V and 0 from J, leaving 9 bases between them. The CDR3 consists of 15 residues. Germline V gene sequence: CDR1 GTSNPN, CDR2 SVGIG (reference sequence).

The chain couples TRBV6-5 to TRBJ1-2; D is unclear. Trimming left V 1 base short and J 13 bases short, with 10 bases between. The CDR3 runs 11 residues. Germline V lookup: CDR1 MNHEY, CDR2 SVGAGI. The DNA of the CDR3 is TGTGCCAGCAGTTACTTCGGGGAAGCCACCTTC. The encoded protein is CASSYFGEATF.

The chain combines TRBV29-1 with TRBJ2-2; 8 nucleotides match TRBD2. V trimming: 7 bases; J trimming: 5 bases; junction bases outside the gene matches: 6. This CDR3 has 13 residues. CDR1 and CDR2 from the germline V gene are SQVTM and ANQGSEA. CDR3 DNA sequence: TGCAGCGGCGAACTAGCGGTGACCGGGGAGCTGTTTTTT. Its translation: CSGELAVTGELFF.

The CDR3, as DNA: TGTGCCACCAGCAGATACCGGACTAGCGGGAACACAGATACGCAGTATTTT. It yields the protein CATSRYRTSGNTDTQYF. The genes are TRBV15 and TRBJ2-3, with 12 bases aligning to TRBD2. This CDR3 spans 17 amino acids. Germline CDR1 is LNHNV and CDR2 is YYDKDF (reference sequence). V was clipped by 2 bases and J by 2 bases; unmatched bases: 5.